The 20 T cell receptor beta chains in this list originate from one sample, sequenced in a study of blood T cell repertoires in COVID-19. Some clones are missing from TCRdb's copy, which holds only in-frame ones; the method was immunoSEQ multiplex PCR. Altogether fewer than 85,000 clones are present, less than 90% being singletons, with the ten largest covering roughly 9.1%. The sequencing input was peripheral blood. The receptor source for this set is a human donor in a cohort sampled during active COVID-19.

This clone has a single count. The CDR3 reads CASSLNSATDTQYF. In DNA form, the CDR3 reads TGTGCCAGCAGCTTAAACAGTGCCACAGATACGCAGTATTTT. The chain recombines TRBV7-8 with TRBJ2-3; D is ambiguous. Between the trimmed V and J ends, which lost 2 bases and 2 bases, there was a span of 8 bases. CDR1 and CDR2 from the germline V gene are SGHVS and FQNEAQ. The CDR3 extends over 14 amino acids.

The genes are TRBV10-3 and TRBJ1-5; D might be TRBD1 (5 bases). CDR3 length: 14 amino acids. V was trimmed by 0 bases and J by 4 bases, leaving 7 bases between them. The germline CDR1 and CDR2 sequences are ENHRY and SYGVKD. The CDR3 sequence: CAISESPGNQPQHF. Written as DNA, the CDR3 is TGTGCCATCAGTGAGTCACCAGGGAATCAGCCCCAGCATTTT.

Only one count was recorded for this clone. This chain uses TRBV6-6 with TRBJ1-2; 8 bases line up with TRBD1. Germline assignment: CDR1 MNHNY and CDR2 SVGAGI (reference sequence). The CDR3 length is 15 residues. Unmatched junction bases numbered 8, after V lost 5 bases and J lost 3 bases. Here the CDR3 reads CASSTRTGTHYGYTF. The DNA of the CDR3 is TGTGCCAGCAGTACCCGGACAGGGACGCACTATGGCTACACCTTC.

The chain carries TRBV30 and TRBJ2-5; 7 nucleotides match TRBD1. The CDR3 is 14 amino acids. Germline CDR1 GTSNPN, CDR2 SVGIG (reference sequence). Trimming took 4 bases from V and 5 from J; bases not matched to a gene: 10. CDR3 sequence: CAWNRGWSKETQYF. The CDR3 DNA reads as TGTGCCTGGAACAGGGGCTGGTCAAAGGAGACCCAGTACTTC.

With regard to this clone: Other DNA sequences within the sample encode an identical CDR3. The rearrangement links TRBV6-5 to TRBJ1-1; 10 positions match TRBD1. The V gene's germline CDR1 is MNHEY and CDR2 SVGAGI. This CDR3 has 14 amino acids. Trimming removed 6 bases from V and 3 bases from J; junction bases left unmatched: 4. Here the CDR3 DNA reads TGTGCCAGCAGCTATGGGACAGGGGACACTGAAGCTTTCTTT. Residues: CASSYGTGDTEAFF.

This clone was found once. The rearrangement uses TRBV5-1 and TRBJ2-3; D may be TRBD2 (5 bases). Germline V gives CDR1 SGHRS, CDR2 YFSETQ. Deletions cut 4 bases from V and 0 bases from J, with 15 bases between. The CDR3 is made up of 16 amino acids. In nucleotides, the CDR3 is TGCGCCAGCAGCCCCCAGGTCAGCGGTAGCACAGATACGCAGTATTTT. It encodes CASSPQVSGSTDTQYF.

The chain is built from TRBV7-9 and TRBJ1-1; 7 bases align to TRBD1. This CDR3 comprises 13 residues. The J segment lost 10 bases and the V segment lost 7 bases, leaving 12 bases of the junction unmatched. Per germline, CDR1 SEHNR and CDR2 FQNEAQ (reference sequence). The CDR3 DNA reads TGTGCCAGCACCCACCGGGACAGAGGAGCAGCTTTCTTT. This codes for CASTHRDRGAAFF.

This chain links TRBV28 with TRBJ2-7; 7 nucleotides match TRBD1. This CDR3 region has 18 residues. Germline V lookup: CDR1 MDHEN, CDR2 SYDVKM. V shed 2 bases, J shed 2 bases, and the junction held 15 bases outside the gene matches. CDR3 DNA: TGTGCCAGCAGTTTAGTGTGGGACAGCCGATCGGGTCCCTACGAGCAGTACTTC. This codes for CASSLVWDSRSGPYEQYF.

The J gene is TRBJ1-5, the V gene TRBV15; tentative D call: TRBD1 (6 bases). With 2 bases removed from V and 6 bases from J, the gap between germline ends came to 14 bases. This CDR3 has 15 amino acids. CDR1 and CDR2 from the germline V gene are LNHNV and YYDKDF (reference sequence). This CDR3 is CATSRMRQAAQPQHF. CDR3 nucleotide sequence: TGTGCCACCAGCAGAATGCGACAGGCGGCTCAGCCCCAGCATTTT.

V usage is TRBV5-8 and J usage is TRBJ2-5, with 12 bases matching TRBD2. This CDR3 spans 15 amino acids. The J segment lost 1 base and the V segment lost 5 bases, leaving 3 bases of the junction unmatched. Looked up from germline, CDR1 is SGHTS and CDR2 is YDEGEE. The CDR3 DNA reads as TGTGCCAGCAGGACTAGCGGGGGCTTCCAAGAGACCCAGTACTTC. As protein: CASRTSGGFQETQYF.

This sequence joins TRBV7-9 and TRBJ2-2; D gene ambiguous. CDR1 and CDR2 from the germline V gene are SEHNR and FQNEAQ (reference sequence). The V and J ends lost 5 bases and 5 bases respectively, with 3 bases between them. There are 11 residues in the CDR3. The CDR3 bases are TGTGCCAGCAGCGTAACCGGGGAGCTGTTTTTT. This encodes CASSVTGELFF. The full variable domain, with the rest looked up from reference TRBV7-9 and TRBJ2-2, is DTGVSQNPRHKITKRGQNVTFRCDPISEHNRLYWYRQTLGQGPEFLTYFQNEAQLEKSRLLSDRFSAERPKGSFSTLEIQRTEQGDSAMYLCASSVTGELFFGEGSRLTVL.

The chain uses TRBV5-1 and TRBJ2-1; weak D call: TRBD2 (6 bases). Trimming removed 0 bases at V and 1 base at J, with 8 bases between. The CDR3 consists of 15 residues. CDR1 SGHRS and CDR2 YFSETQ come from the germline V gene. CDR3 nucleotide sequence: TGCGCCAGCAGCTTGGATGCGGGGTCCTACAATGAGCAGTTCTTC. This gives the protein CASSLDAGSYNEQFF.

This chain links TRBV3-1 (or the pseudogene TRBV3-2) with TRBJ2-1; D perhaps matches TRBD2 (6 bases). The CDR3 spans 15 residues. The germline CDR1 and CDR2 sequences are LGHDT and YNNKEL (reference sequence). Trimming pared 4 bases from V and 0 bases from J, leaving 10 bases between. The CDR3 DNA follows: TGTGCCAGCAGCCGCGGGGATAGCTCCTACAATGAGCAGTTCTTC. Amino acids: CASSRGDSSYNEQFF.

This chain connects TRBV5-1 to TRBJ2-3; 7 positions agree with TRBD1. CDR3 size: 17 residues. The germline V gene encodes CDR1 SGHRS and CDR2 YFSETQ. Germline trimming cut 0 bases from V and 6 bases from J; bases unmatched to any gene: 13. For the CDR3, the DNA is TGCGCCAGCAGCTTGGAAGGGGGCGACTCGCCGGCTGATACGCAGTATTTT. Its protein is CASSLEGGDSPADTQYF.

V usage is TRBV3-1 (or the pseudogene TRBV3-2) and J usage is TRBJ2-7; 10 bases align to TRBD2. Germline assignment: CDR1 LGHDT and CDR2 YNNKEL (reference sequence). The ends lost 4 bases at V and 3 bases at J; junction bases unmatched: 3. The CDR3 sequence is 14 residues long. CDR3 sequence reads: CASSRLAGDYEQYF. CDR3 DNA: TGTGCCAGCAGCCGACTAGCGGGCGACTACGAGCAGTACTTC.

CDR3 amino acids: CASSSSGGGNEQFF. The CDR3 bases are TGTGCCAGCAGCTCTAGCGGGGGAGGCAATGAGCAGTTCTTC. The V gene is TRBV7-3, the J gene TRBJ2-1; 10 positions match TRBD2. This CDR3 region has 14 residues. From germline, CDR1 is SGHTA and CDR2 FQGTGA. The V gene end was trimmed by 4 bases and the J gene end by 6 bases; junction bases not matched to a gene: 3.

The V call is TRBV6-6, the J call TRBJ2-1; TRBD2 aligns across 15 bases. The V gene end was trimmed by 6 bases and the J gene end by 7 bases; junction bases not matched to a gene: 1. Germline V gene sequence: CDR1 MNHNY, CDR2 SVGAGI (reference sequence). CDR3 length: 14 residues. The CDR3: CASRGTSGRNEQFF. For the CDR3, the DNA is TGTGCCAGCAGGGGGACTAGCGGGAGGAATGAGCAGTTCTTC.

Here the CDR3 DNA reads TGTGCCAGCAGTCCAGGACAGGTTAGGACCGGGGAGCTGTTTTTT. Its translation: CASSPGQVRTGELFF. V gene TRBV7-6 combines with J gene TRBJ2-2, with 7 bases fitting TRBD1. Trimming at V came to 6 bases and at J to 5 bases, leaving 9 bases not matched to a gene. The CDR3 loop spans 15 amino acids. Per the germline V gene, CDR1 is SGHVS and CDR2 is FNYEAQ. Full variable domain (rest looked up from reference TRBV7-6 and TRBJ2-2): GAGVSQSPRYKVTKRGQDVALRCDPISGHVSLYWYRQALGQGPEFLTYFNYEAQQDKSGLPNDRFSAERPEGSISTLTIQRTEQRDSAMYRCASSPGQVRTGELFFGEGSRLTVL.

J is TRBJ1-1 and V is TRBV30, with 7 bases identical to TRBD1. This CDR3 contains 16 residues. V shed 0 bases and J 3 bases; nucleotides not matched to a gene: 10. Germline V gene lookup returns CDR1 GTSNPN and CDR2 SVGIG (reference sequence). The CDR3 sequence is CAWSVREDRQDTEAFF. The CDR3 nucleotides are TGTGCCTGGAGTGTCCGAGAGGACAGGCAGGACACTGAAGCTTTCTTT.

The chain combines TRBV2 with TRBJ2-4; maybe TRBD2 (6 bases). The germline CDR1 and CDR2 sequences are SNHLY and FYNNEI. CDR3 length equals 13 residues. The ends were cut back, 4 bases at V and 7 bases at J, with 11 bases in the middle. The CDR3, as DNA: TGTGCCAGCAGTGTTCCCCGGGGGAACATTCAGTACTTC. Residues: CASSVPRGNIQYF.